One sample yielded the 20 T cell receptor beta chains listed below, sequenced in a study of shared clonotypes between healthy human individuals. CD45RO-negative cells were positively selected for CCR7, leaving out terminally differentiated effector memory CD45RA+ cells. Assay: immunoSEQ multiplex PCR; the TCRdb copy retains only in-frame clones and omits some. The sample has 650,000 to 800,000 clones; just over 90% are singletons. Sequencing input: naive CD8+ T cells sorted from blood. The receptors here all came from a man aged 25-40 years in good health.

The V and J genes are TRBV11-2 and TRBJ2-1, with TRBD1 matching 10 bases. The junction had 10 bases not matched to a gene; V was cut back by 2 bases and J by 9 bases. The germline CDR1 and CDR2 sequences are SGHAT and FQNNGV. CDR3 length: 16 amino acids. As DNA, the CDR3 is TGTGCCAGCAGCTTAAGGGCCGGGACAGGGGTGGGTGAGCAGTTCTTC. Encoded protein: CASSLRAGTGVGEQFF.

The chain is built from TRBV6-5 and TRBJ2-1; 7 bases map to TRBD1. The germline CDR1 and CDR2 sequences are MNHEY and SVGAGI. V lost 2 bases and J lost 6; bases outside the gene matches: 1. This CDR3 spans 13 amino acids. The CDR3 loop is CASSYRGLNEQFF. DNA of the CDR3: TGTGCCAGCAGTTACAGGGGGCTCAATGAGCAGTTCTTC.

The chain has TRBV30 and TRBJ2-5; TRBD2 agrees at 7 bases. The CDR3 runs to 14 residues. The V segment lost 7 bases and the J segment 5 bases; nucleotides outside the gene matches: 13. The V gene's germline CDR1 is GTSNPN and CDR2 SVGIG (reference sequence). For the CDR3, the DNA is TGTGCCTACACTATCTCCGGGGGGAGGGAGACCCAGTACTTC. It is translated as CAYTISGGRETQYF. The full variable domain, its missing parts supplied by reference TRBV30 and TRBJ2-5, is SQTIHQWPATLVQPVGSPLSLECTVEGTSNPNLYWYRQAAGRGLQLLFYSVGIGQISSEVPQNLSASRPQDRQFILSSKKLLLSDSGFYLCAYTISGGRETQYFGPGTRLLVL.

The rearrangement links TRBV7-6 to TRBJ2-3; possible D gene TRBD2, 5 bases. Germline CDR1 SGHVS, CDR2 FNYEAQ. Trimming took 6 bases from V and 2 from J, leaving 9 bases between them. This CDR3 has 13 residues. CDR3 nucleotides: TGTGCCAGCAGGACGGGGTCCACAGATACGCAGTATTTT. Protein: CASRTGSTDTQYF.

The chain has TRBV4-3 and TRBJ2-7; 7 bases are a match to TRBD2. The CDR3 covers 18 residues. J gave up 0 bases and V 0 bases, and 11 bases lay outside the gene matches. Germline V CDR1 and CDR2: LGHNA, YSLEER. Here the CDR3 reads CASSQERVGLGYSYEQYF. CDR3 sequence (DNA): TGCGCCAGCAGCCAAGAGAGGGTCGGACTAGGATACTCCTACGAGCAGTACTTC.

The chain uses TRBV19 and TRBJ2-4; 8 positions match TRBD1. Germline V gene data show CDR1 as LNHDA and CDR2 as SQIVND (reference sequence). The CDR3 spans 13 residues. J lost 6 bases, V lost 3 bases, and 1 base had no gene match. The CDR3 bases are TGTGCCAGTAGTATCGGGACAGGAAACATTCAGTACTTC. Protein sequence: CASSIGTGNIQYF.

The chain joins TRBV9 to TRBJ1-2; TRBD1 is a possible D gene (6 bases). The CDR3 contains 11 residues. Germline lookup yields CDR1 SGDLS and CDR2 YYNGEE. Trimming pared 7 bases from V and 7 bases from J, leaving 11 bases between. The CDR3 DNA follows: TGTGCCAGCGGGACACAATCTGGCTACACCTTC. This sequence encodes CASGTQSGYTF. Complete variable domain (other parts from reference TRBV9 and TRBJ1-2): DSGVTQTPKHLITATGQRVTLRCSPRSGDLSVYWYQQSLDQGLQFLIQYYNGEERAKGNILERFSAQQFPDLHSELNLSSLELGDSALYFCASGTQSGYTFGSGTRLTVV.

The CDR3 loop reads CASSQTHQTVIYEQYF. The CDR3 nucleotides read TGCGCCAGCAGCCAGACACACCAGACGGTCATCTACGAGCAGTACTTC. The chain carries TRBV4-3 and TRBJ2-7; no reliable D call. With 3 bases removed from V and 3 bases from J, the gap between germline ends came to 18 bases. The CDR3 has 16 residues. The germline CDR1 and CDR2 sequences are LGHNA and YSLEER.

The V call is TRBV15, the J call TRBJ2-7; D not resolved. In germline, CDR1 is LNHNV, CDR2 YYDKDF (reference sequence). CDR3 size: 15 residues. V lost 0 bases, J lost 2 bases, and 11 bases lay in between. DNA for the CDR3: TGTGCCACCAGCAGAGAGAAACTCACGGCCTACGAGCAGTACTTC. This gives the protein CATSREKLTAYEQYF.

This clone was recorded only once. Written as DNA, the CDR3 is TGTGCCAGCACCCCAGGGTACGAGCAGTACTTC. It codes for CASTPGYEQYF. V is TRBV7-9 and J is TRBJ2-7, with D perhaps matching TRBD1 (5 bases). V gave up 7 bases and J gave up 4 bases, with 8 bases separating them. CDR1 is SEHNR and CDR2 is FQNEAQ in the germline V gene (reference sequence). The CDR3 is made up of 11 amino acids.

The rearrangement joins TRBV13 to TRBJ2-7; 10 bases are a match to TRBD2. With V trimmed by 0 bases and J by 3 bases, 5 bases remained unmatched. Germline CDR1 and CDR2: PRHDT and FYEKMQ (reference sequence). CDR3 length equals 16 residues. The CDR3 loop reads CASSLGWASGSYEQYF. CDR3 nucleotides: TGTGCCAGCAGCTTAGGCTGGGCTAGCGGGAGCTACGAGCAGTACTTC.

This clone was counted ten times or more. V is TRBV4-1 and J is TRBJ2-5; the match to TRBD2 covers 8 bases. V lost 0 bases to trimming and J lost 4 bases; unmatched junction nucleotides: 7. Germline-derived CDR1 and CDR2 are MGHRA and YSYEKL. The CDR3 has 16 amino acids. The CDR3: CASSQEAGAILETQYF. The CDR3 region has the DNA TGCGCCAGCAGCCAAGAAGCGGGGGCCATCTTAGAGACCCAGTACTTC.

A word on this clone: The same CDR3 can be traced to other DNA sequences in this sample. The chain is built from TRBV7-9 and TRBJ2-1; no definite D call. V was clipped by 5 bases and J by 7 bases, with 9 bases between them. This CDR3 comprises 12 residues. Germline assignment: CDR1 SEHNR and CDR2 FQNEAQ (reference sequence). CDR3 nucleotides: TGTGCCAGCAGCCTCGGATTGAATGAGCAGTTCTTC. This sequence encodes CASSLGLNEQFF.

This chain connects TRBV28 to TRBJ1-2; 7 nucleotides align to TRBD1. This CDR3 spans 18 amino acids. From germline, CDR1 is MDHEN and CDR2 SYDVKM. Germline trimming cut 7 bases from V and 6 bases from J; bases unmatched to any gene: 23. CDR3 nucleotide sequence: TGTGCCAGCACTCTGAGCGCGGGGGTTGAGGGGGCCTTAGATGGCTACACCTTC. It specifies CASTLSAGVEGALDGYTF.

This chain joins TRBV19 and TRBJ2-1; weak D call: TRBD2 (5 bases). The germline gives CDR1 LNHDA, CDR2 SQIVND (reference sequence). Trimming took off 3 bases at V and 5 bases at J, with 8 bases between the two ends. The CDR3 has 13 amino acids. CDR3 nucleotide sequence: TGTGCCAGTAGTATTGGAGGTGACAATGAGCAGTTCTTC. It codes for CASSIGGDNEQFF.

This clone was seen a single time. The chain couples TRBV11-3 to TRBJ2-6; 12 bases match TRBD1. This CDR3 is 18 amino acids long. Trimming removed 2 bases from V and 4 bases from J; junction bases left unmatched: 6. Germline-derived CDR1 and CDR2 are SGHNT and YENEEA. For the CDR3, the DNA is TGTGCCAGCAGCTTATCGGGACAGGGGGCCTCGGGGGCCAACGTCCTGACTTTC. Its translation is CASSLSGQGASGANVLTF.

The chain joins TRBV4-3 to TRBJ1-2, with D unresolved. Deletions cut 6 bases from V and 5 bases from J, with 19 bases between. CDR3 length equals 15 residues. Looked up from germline, CDR1 is LGHNA and CDR2 is YSLEER. In nucleotides, the CDR3 is TGCGCCAGCAGTCGGATGACTGACCCAGCGTATGGCTACACCTTC. Its translation is CASSRMTDPAYGYTF.

V usage is TRBV12-5 and J usage is TRBJ2-2; TRBD1 might be the D (6 bases). The CDR3 length is 17 residues. Trimming removed 6 bases from V and 3 bases from J, with 20 bases in between. From germline, CDR1 is LGHNT and CDR2 FRNRAP. The CDR3 region is CASGLGARQGDTGELFF. CDR3 bases: TGTGCTAGTGGGCTGGGGGCGCGGCAGGGTGACACCGGGGAGCTGTTTTTT.

This clone has more than one count but fewer than ten. The chain couples TRBV5-6 to TRBJ2-3; D might be TRBD2 (5 bases). Trimming removed 4 bases at V and 4 bases at J, with 19 bases between. The germline gives CDR1 SGHDT, CDR2 YYEEEE. The CDR3 runs 16 residues. The CDR3 DNA reads as TGTGCCAGCAGCCCGCACCTCACTAGGAGCCCAGATACGCAGTATTTT. This codes for CASSPHLTRSPDTQYF.

The chain has TRBV28 and TRBJ1-1; 7 bases agree with TRBD1. Trimming cost V 4 bases and J 4 bases; bases outside gene matches: 15. Germline CDR1 is MDHEN and CDR2 is SYDVKM. The CDR3 has 17 amino acids. CDR3 DNA: TGTGCCAGCAGTTCCAGACGGACAGGACGTTTGGGCACTGAAGCTTTCTTT. Translating gives CASSSRRTGRLGTEAFF.